This T cell receptor beta chain was profiled in a study of cytomegalovirus exposure and HLA in healthy donors. The primer mix had 60 Vbeta and 13 Jbeta primers. Profiled with immunoSEQ multiplex PCR; TCRdb holds only in-frame clones, not every one. The sample records roughly 120,000 clones, over 60% being singletons. Concerning this clone: Its target is unknown.

Study outcomes and limitations: The study labeled under 200 TCR beta chains cytomegalovirus-associated. One later analysis reportedly identified an Asian-associated ancestry cluster that showed fewer N-insertions than the approximately 670-donor mean. Earlier analysis yielded a pattern in which most TCR beta V segments were productive about 87% or about 30% of the time.

V was cut by 6 bases and J by 2 bases, with 11 bases left in between. From germline, CDR1 is LNHDA and CDR2 SQIVND (reference sequence). CDR3 length: 13 amino acids. The sequence was obtained from a man aged 18 to 30 in good health and CMV-seropositive. Specimen: PBMCs. This sequence joins TRBV19 and TRBJ2-7, with TRBD1 as a possible D gene (6 bases). The CDR3 region is CASSWDKAYEQYF. In DNA form, the CDR3 reads TGTGCCAGTAGCTGGGACAAGGCCTACGAGCAGTACTTC. Full variable domain (remainder filled in from reference TRBV19 and TRBJ2-7): DGGITQSPKYLFRKEGQNVTLSCEQNLNHDAMYWYRQDPGQGLRLIYYSQIVNDFQKGDIAEGYSVSREKKESFPLTVTSAQKNPTAFYLCASSWDKAYEQYFGPGTRLTVT.